These 22 T cell receptor beta chains share one sample of origin, sequenced in a study of OX40 agonist ivuxolimab in advanced cancers. Method: immunoSEQ multiplex PCR; TCRdb's copy keeps in-frame clones and lacks some. The sample records about 49,000 clones, over 75% being singletons. Specimen: CD4+ or CD8+ T cells sorted from blood, collected in a trial of the OX40 agonist ivuxolimab. These receptors came from an adult with an advanced solid tumor such as melanoma, head and neck, liver or kidney cancer.

There are a few counts of this clone. V gene TRBV7-9 combines with J gene TRBJ1-2; D unresolved. CDR3 length: 11 amino acids. Between the trimmed V and J ends, which lost 4 bases and 6 bases, there was a span of 6 bases. Germline loops: CDR1 SEHNR, CDR2 FQNEAQ (reference sequence). The CDR3 loop reads CASSYMNGYTF. The DNA of the CDR3 is TGTGCCAGCAGCTATATGAATGGCTACACCTTC.

This chain links TRBV27 with TRBJ2-7; 13 nucleotides match TRBD2. The CDR3 sequence is 15 residues long. CDR1 and CDR2 (germline): MNHEY, SMNVEV (reference sequence). Germline trimming cut 6 bases from V and 6 bases from J; bases unmatched to any gene: 8. The DNA for the CDR3 is TGTGCCAGCAGCCCCCCGACTAGCGGGAGGAGCGAGCAGTACTTC. This sequence encodes CASSPPTSGRSEQYF.

This sequence joins TRBV7-2 and TRBJ2-1, with D perhaps matching TRBD2 (6 bases). This CDR3 contains 15 residues. Germline CDR1 is SGHTA and CDR2 is FQGNSA. Trimming took off 3 bases at V and 7 bases at J, with 16 bases between the two ends. The CDR3 region has the DNA TGTGCCAGCAGCTTTGGGGCGGGGCGAAAAAATGAGCAGTTCTTC. As protein: CASSFGAGRKNEQFF.

V usage is TRBV30 and J usage is TRBJ1-4; possibly TRBD1 for D (6 bases). Germline V gene sequence: CDR1 GTSNPN, CDR2 SVGIG (reference sequence). Trimming removed 4 bases at V and 3 bases at J, with 12 bases between. CDR3 length: 14 residues. CDR3 DNA: TGTGCCTGGACCGTAGGGGGTGCTAATGAAAAACTGTTTTTT. It yields the protein CAWTVGGANEKLFF.

The rearrangement links TRBV6-6 to TRBJ1-1; unclear D gene. V was shortened by 6 bases and J by 1 base, with 12 bases between the two germline ends. This CDR3 region has 14 residues. Germline V lookup: CDR1 MNHNY, CDR2 SVGAGI (reference sequence). In DNA, the CDR3 is TGTGCCAGCAGCGAGACCGCCACGAACACTGAAGCTTTCTTT. This translates into CASSETATNTEAFF.

The chain joins TRBV4-3 to TRBJ1-2, with a tentative D call TRBD1 (5 bases). Trimming left V 3 bases short and J 1 base short, with 15 bases between. The germline gives CDR1 LGHNA, CDR2 YSLEER. This CDR3 contains 16 residues. In DNA, the CDR3 is TGCGCCAGCAGCCATCAATCGGGACGGATTAACTATGGCTACACCTTC. Translation: CASSHQSGRINYGYTF.

This clone was detected only a few times. The rearrangement links TRBV15 to TRBJ1-2, with a tentative D call TRBD1 (5 bases). The CDR3 contains 15 residues. Germline V gives CDR1 LNHNV, CDR2 YYDKDF (reference sequence). V lost 0 bases, J lost 8 bases, and 16 bases lay in between. The CDR3 coding sequence is TGTGCCACCAGCAGAGATCGAGCGGGGACTCGGGGCTACACCTTC. Amino acid sequence: CATSRDRAGTRGYTF.

Concerning this clone: Sequence at one end of the junction differs from germline and may be a read error. The chain combines TRBV7-9 with TRBJ2-7; 9 bases match TRBD2. CDR1 is SEHNR and CDR2 is FQNEAQ in the germline V gene (reference sequence). There are 13 residues in the CDR3. Here the CDR3 DNA reads TGTGCCAGCAGCGGCGGGAGGGCCTACGGGCAGTACTTC. Amino acids: CASSGGRAYGQYF.

The chain's CDR3 is CAWSVDFSGANVLTF. DNA for the CDR3: TGTGCCTGGAGTGTTGATTTTTCTGGGGCCAACGTCCTGACTTTC. This sequence joins TRBV30 and TRBJ2-6; D is uncertain. The CDR3 sequence is 15 residues long. Germline V gene sequence: CDR1 GTSNPN, CDR2 SVGIG (reference sequence). V shed 0 bases and J shed 1 base, with 7 bases lying between them.

This sequence joins TRBV9 and TRBJ2-2, with 7 bases matching TRBD2. Looked up from germline, CDR1 is SGDLS and CDR2 is YYNGEE. Trimming removed 4 bases from V and 1 base from J; junction bases left unmatched: 7. The CDR3 is made up of 16 amino acids. Here the CDR3 reads CASSPLAGENTGELFF. CDR3 in DNA: TGTGCCAGCAGCCCCCTGGCGGGAGAGAACACCGGGGAGCTGTTTTTT.

This chain connects TRBV4-1 to TRBJ2-7; D not certain. The CDR3 has 15 amino acids. Trimming stripped 5 bases from V and 1 base from J, with 15 bases between. The germline V gene has CDR1 MGHRA and CDR2 YSYEKL. The CDR3 region has the DNA TGCGCCAGCAGCTCTCCGGCGGCAGATTCCTACGAGCAGTACTTC. Translation gives CASSSPAADSYEQYF.

The rearrangement uses TRBV19 and TRBJ1-3; 9 bases line up with TRBD1. Unmatched junction bases numbered 10, after V lost 6 bases and J lost 7 bases. This CDR3 contains 15 residues. CDR1 is LNHDA, CDR2 SQIVND, per germline (reference sequence). This CDR3 reads CASSHRGRIRNTIYF. CDR3 in DNA: TGTGCCAGTAGCCACAGGGGGCGGATTAGGAACACCATATATTTT.

The chain joins TRBV13 to TRBJ2-1; tentative D call: TRBD1 (6 bases). With 2 bases removed from V and 4 bases from J, the gap between germline ends came to 12 bases. The CDR3 contains 15 residues. Germline CDR1 is PRHDT and CDR2 is FYEKMQ (reference sequence). CDR3 amino acids: CASSLLGARYNEQFF. CDR3 coding DNA: TGTGCCAGCAGCTTACTGGGGGCGAGATACAATGAGCAGTTCTTC.

The J gene is TRBJ2-1, the V gene TRBV6-1; D possibly uses TRBD1 or TRBD2 (5 bases each). Deletions cut 6 bases from V and 8 bases from J, with 17 bases between. This CDR3 is 14 amino acids long. Germline-derived CDR1 and CDR2 are MNHNS and SASEGT. The CDR3 sequence is CASRGDPRGDEQFF. In DNA, the CDR3 is TGTGCCAGCAGGGGGGATCCCCGAGGGGATGAGCAGTTCTTC.

This chain joins TRBV19 and TRBJ1-1, with TRBD1 matching 9 bases. Germline V gene sequence: CDR1 LNHDA, CDR2 SQIVND (reference sequence). The CDR3 is 14 amino acids. The V gene end was trimmed by 8 bases and the J gene end by 0 bases; junction bases not matched to a gene: 4. DNA of the CDR3: TGTGCCAGTCAAGACAGGGGGATGAACACTGAAGCTTTCTTT. Protein product: CASQDRGMNTEAFF.

The chain employs TRBV18 and TRBJ2-1, with D unclear. This CDR3 comprises 15 residues. The germline CDR1 and CDR2 sequences are KGHSH and LQKENI. V was cut by 3 bases and J by 7 bases, with 16 bases left in between. The CDR3 bases are TGTGCCAGCTCACCGACGACCCTCCTACGGAATGAGCAGTTCTTC. The encoded protein is CASSPTTLLRNEQFF.

The J gene is TRBJ2-7, the V gene TRBV11-3; 8 nucleotides agree with TRBD1. CDR1 and CDR2 from the germline V gene are SGHNT and YENEEA. The junction had 4 bases not matched to a gene; V was cut back by 1 base and J by 2 bases. The CDR3 has 15 residues. The CDR3 nucleotides read TGTGCCAGCAGCTTAGGAGGGACAGGAGCCTACGAGCAGTACTTC. It codes for CASSLGGTGAYEQYF.

This clone was seen more than once but under ten times. The rearrangement uses TRBV5-5 and TRBJ1-5; 9 nucleotides line up with TRBD1. V lost 4 bases to trimming and J lost 4 bases; unmatched junction nucleotides: 6. Germline-derived CDR1 and CDR2 are SGHKS and YYEKEE (reference sequence). The CDR3 sequence is 15 residues long. CDR3: CASSTTGGGNQPQHF. CDR3 coding DNA: TGTGCCAGCAGCACGACAGGGGGAGGTAATCAGCCCCAGCATTTT.

V is TRBV29-1 and J is TRBJ1-4; D is undetermined. The CDR3 is 14 residues long. V dropped 2 bases and J dropped 10 bases, with 17 bases sitting between them. In germline, CDR1 is SQVTM, CDR2 ANQGSEA. The CDR3 coding sequence is TGCAGCGTTGAAATTAGCTCCTTCGACGGAAAACTGTTTTTT. It specifies CSVEISSFDGKLFF. The full variable domain, with the rest looked up from reference TRBV29-1 and TRBJ1-4, is SAVISQKPSRDICQRGTSLTIQCQVDSQVTMMFWYRQQPGQSLTLIATANQGSEATYESGFVIDKFPISRPNLTFSTLTVSNMSPEDSSIYLCSVEISSFDGKLFFGSGTQLSVL.

This clone was observed a few times. The chain recombines TRBV11-2 with TRBJ2-1; 7 bases line up with TRBD1. The V gene end was trimmed by 5 bases and the J gene end by 4 bases; junction bases not matched to a gene: 8. Germline lookup yields CDR1 SGHAT and CDR2 FQNNGV. The CDR3 consists of 15 residues. CDR3 residues: CASSLTGAAYNEQFF. Here the CDR3 DNA reads TGTGCCAGCAGCCTTACAGGGGCCGCATACAATGAGCAGTTCTTC.

The rearrangement uses TRBV5-4 and TRBJ2-5; 11 bases are a match to TRBD2. V lost 6 bases and J lost 2; bases outside the gene matches: 6. This CDR3 is 15 amino acids long. Germline-derived CDR1 and CDR2 are SGHNT and YYREEE (reference sequence). The CDR3: CASTSGLAEQETQYF. Written as DNA, the CDR3 is TGTGCCAGCACCTCGGGACTAGCGGAACAAGAGACCCAGTACTTC. Using reference TRBV5-4 and TRBJ2-5 for the parts outside the CDR3, the full variable domain is ETGVTQSPTHLIKTRGQQVTLRCSSQSGHNTVSWYQQALGQGPQFIFQYYREEENGRGNFPPRFSGLQFPNYSSELNVNALELDDSALYLCASTSGLAEQETQYFGPGTRLLVL.

The CDR3 here is CASSLAWGTDTQYF. The CDR3 region has the DNA TGTGCCAGCAGCCTCGCCTGGGGTACAGATACGCAGTATTTT. The rearrangement joins TRBV27 to TRBJ2-3; D is undetermined. The CDR3 is made up of 14 amino acids. V lost 6 bases and J lost 3, with 13 bases in between. Germline CDR1 and CDR2: MNHEY and SMNVEV (reference sequence).